Below, 8 T cell receptor beta chains from the same sample are listed, as sequenced in a study of vaccination effects on CD4 cells after COVID-19. Sequencing used immunoSEQ multiplex PCR; TCRdb keeps in-frame clones, though not all of them. The sample contains 50,000 or so clones, under 85% of which appear only once. These TCRs' antigens remain unknown. It was after roughly ten days of culture that CD4+ T cells were isolated. Infection dated between March and December 2020, before the Alpha, Beta and Delta variants reached the United States. Two-dose vaccination with either BNT162b2 or mRNA-1273 was given to the participants. The sequencing used CD4+ T cells from PBMCs cultured without peptide, collected after COVID-19 vaccination. These receptors all stem from a human donor who had a prior SARS-CoV-2 infection.

This clone was detected only once. The chain is built from TRBV18 and TRBJ2-3; 9 bases are a match to TRBD2. Germline-derived CDR1 and CDR2 are KGHSH and LQKENI. The CDR3 is made up of 15 amino acids. With 0 bases clipped from V and 3 bases from J, the junction kept 1 base outside the gene matches. The CDR3 here is CASSPPGLATDTQYF. CDR3 coding DNA: TGTGCCAGCTCACCACCGGGACTAGCAACAGATACGCAGTATTTT. The full variable domain, in which reference TRBV18 and TRBJ2-3 provide the parts outside the CDR3, is NAGVMQNPRHLVRRRGQEARLRCSPMKGHSHVYWYRQLPEEGLKFMVYLQKENIIDESGMPKERFSAEFPKEGPSILRIQQVVRGDSAAYFCASSPPGLATDTQYFGPGTRLTVL.

This chain connects TRBV7-2 to TRBJ2-7; 8 nucleotides agree with TRBD2. The V and J ends lost 4 bases and 1 base, in that order; junction bases with no gene match: 6. Germline lookup yields CDR1 SGHTA and CDR2 FQGNSA. There are 15 residues in the CDR3. The CDR3 region is CASSSRGGRSYEQYF. CDR3 in DNA: TGTGCCAGCAGCTCCAGGGGCGGGAGGTCCTACGAGCAGTACTTC.

The chain has TRBV5-1 and TRBJ2-2; D may match TRBD1 or TRBD2 (5 bases each). V was clipped by 5 bases and J by 0 bases, with 8 bases between them. The germline gives CDR1 SGHRS, CDR2 YFSETQ. The CDR3 is 14 amino acids. CDR3 loop: CASRGTTNTGELFF. The CDR3 bases are TGCGCCAGCAGGGGGACGACGAACACCGGGGAGCTGTTTTTT.

CDR3 sequence: CASSKTSGRYVGNEQYF. The CDR3 nucleotides read TGTGCCAGCAGTAAAACTAGCGGGAGGTACGTTGGTAACGAGCAGTACTTC. The chain combines TRBV6-2 or TRBV6-3 with TRBJ2-7, with 12 bases fitting TRBD2. CDR3 length equals 17 residues. The V segment lost 5 bases and the J segment 5 bases; nucleotides outside the gene matches: 13. CDR1 is MNHEY and CDR2 is SVGEGT in the germline V gene.

The chain couples TRBV6-5 to TRBJ1-1; 7 positions match TRBD1. Trimming took 5 bases from V and 1 from J; bases not matched to a gene: 7. Germline V gene lookup returns CDR1 MNHEY and CDR2 SVGAGI. The length of the CDR3 is 15 residues. DNA of the CDR3: TGTGCCAGCAGTATCGGACAGGCTGGGAACACTGAAGCTTTCTTT. This sequence encodes CASSIGQAGNTEAFF.

J is TRBJ1-1 and V is TRBV7-9; D ambiguous. The CDR3 consists of 15 residues. Trimming shortened V by 3 bases and J by 0 bases, and 11 bases separated the two germline ends. Germline CDR1 reads SEHNR; CDR2 reads FQNEAQ (reference sequence). The CDR3 bases are TGTGCCAGCAGCTTTCCACTTATAATGAACACTGAAGCTTTCTTT. Protein sequence: CASSFPLIMNTEAFF. Filled out from reference TRBV7-9 and TRBJ1-1, the complete variable domain reads DTGVSQNPRHKITKRGQNVTFRCDPISEHNRLYWYRQTLGQGPEFLTYFQNEAQLEKSRLLSDRFSAERPKGSFSTLEIQRTEQGDSAMYLCASSFPLIMNTEAFFGQGTRLTVV.

This chain links TRBV5-6 with TRBJ1-5; 7 nucleotides align to TRBD1. The V segment lost 4 bases and the J segment 5 bases; nucleotides outside the gene matches: 6. Per the germline V gene, CDR1 is SGHDT and CDR2 is YYEEEE. The CDR3 spans 14 residues. CDR3 residues: CASSQTGVDQPQHF. CDR3 DNA: TGTGCCAGCAGCCAAACAGGGGTTGATCAGCCCCAGCATTTT.

J is TRBJ2-7 and V is TRBV12-3 or TRBV12-4; D remains ambiguous. There are 11 residues in the CDR3. V lost 4 bases and J lost 3, with 4 bases in between. This CDR3 is CASSSIYEQYF. The CDR3 coding sequence is TGTGCCAGCAGTTCCATCTACGAGCAGTACTTC.